Shown below are 13 T cell receptor beta chains from a single sample sequenced in a study of blood T cell repertoires in COVID-19. The table came from immunoSEQ multiplex PCR; TCRdb's copy has only in-frame clones and leaves some out. The sample carries roughly 350,000 clones, around nine tenths recorded once. Input material: peripheral blood. The receptor set was obtained from a woman between 18 and 29 years old who had recovered from COVID-19.

This chain uses TRBV5-1 with TRBJ1-4; the D gene is possibly TRBD1 (6 bases). Trimming shortened V by 4 bases and J by 8 bases, and 21 bases separated the two germline ends. This CDR3 spans 16 amino acids. Looked up from germline, CDR1 is SGHRS and CDR2 is YFSETQ. The CDR3 coding sequence is TGCGCCAGCAGCCTTACCCCGGTAGGGGGTGGCGAAAAACTGTTTTTT. It encodes CASSLTPVGGGEKLFF.

The chain recombines TRBV28 with TRBJ2-7; no clear D gene. CDR3 size: 12 residues. V was clipped by 2 bases and J by 4 bases, with 6 bases between them. Germline CDR1 MDHEN, CDR2 SYDVKM. The CDR3 DNA is TGTGCCAGCAGTTTAGCCGCGTACGAGCAGTACGTC. This codes for CASSLAAYEQYV.

As DNA, the CDR3 is TGTGCCAGCAGCCAATCGGGAGGGTCGTTTCAGTACTTC. Translation: CASSQSGGSFQYF. The chain couples TRBV3-1 (or the pseudogene TRBV3-2) to TRBJ2-4; TRBD2 matches 8 bases. The trim removed 2 bases at V and 11 bases at J, leaving 5 bases unmatched. CDR1 LGHDT and CDR2 YNNKEL come from the germline V gene (reference sequence). This CDR3 is built from 13 residues.

This sequence joins TRBV21-1 and TRBJ2-7; the table's D call, TRBD2, was not checked against the DNA. TRBV21-1 is deemed a pseudogene. The CDR3 length is 13 residues. The CDR3 spells CARVKREDHEQYV. The CDR3 DNA follows: TGTGCCAGGGTGAAGCGGGAGGACCACGAGCAGTACGTC.

This clone was recorded a few times. This chain uses TRBV7-8 with TRBJ2-3, with 8 bases identical to TRBD2. CDR1 and CDR2 from the germline V gene are SGHVS and FQNEAQ. J was trimmed by 0 bases and V by 6 bases; bases with no gene match: 5. This CDR3 is 15 amino acids long. The CDR3 reads CASSQLAVSTDTQYF. In nucleotides, the CDR3 is TGTGCCAGCAGTCAACTAGCGGTTAGCACAGATACGCAGTATTTT.

The gene calls are TRBV15 and TRBJ1-1; the match to TRBD1 covers 7 bases. CDR1 is LNHNV and CDR2 is YYDKDF in the germline V gene (reference sequence). V lost 5 bases and J lost 0; bases outside the gene matches: 12. This CDR3 is 17 amino acids long. Written as DNA, the CDR3 is TGTGCCACCAGCCCACCTCCCCGGGACAGCATGAACACTGAAGCTTTCTTT. It encodes CATSPPPRDSMNTEAFF.

The rearrangement uses TRBV7-8 and TRBJ2-6; 7 bases are a match to TRBD1. The CDR3 spans 19 residues. Germline loops: CDR1 SGHVS, CDR2 FQNEAQ. Unmatched junction bases numbered 9, after V lost 0 bases and J lost 1 base. Written as DNA, the CDR3 is TGTGCCAGCAGCTTAGCGCGGGCAGGGGGTGGGTCTGGGGCCAACGTCCTGACTTTC. Protein sequence: CASSLARAGGGSGANVLTF.

The chain uses TRBV13 and TRBJ1-6; the D gene is possibly TRBD1 (5 bases). This CDR3 contains 14 residues. Per germline, CDR1 PRHDT and CDR2 FYEKMQ (reference sequence). V was trimmed by 2 bases and J by 9 bases, leaving 11 bases between them. The CDR3 nucleotides are TGTGCCAGCAGCTTACGGGGGAGGCGTTCACCCCTCCACTTT. Protein product: CASSLRGRRSPLHF.

The rearrangement links TRBV10-1 to TRBJ2-7, with D possibly TRBD1 on 5 matching bases. The V and J ends lost 2 bases and 7 bases respectively, with 12 bases between them. The CDR3 spans 13 residues. Germline lookup yields CDR1 WNHNN and CDR2 SYGVQD (reference sequence). In DNA form, the CDR3 reads TGCGCCAGCAGTGAGCGCCCCCCAGGGGAGCAGTACGTC. The encoded protein is CASSERPPGEQYV.

The CDR3 DNA sequence: TGTGCCAGCAGTCACAGGGGAGTCATAAAAAACATTCAGTACTTC. This translates into CASSHRGVIKNIQYF. V gene TRBV2 combines with J gene TRBJ2-4; TRBD1 matches 7 bases. CDR1 SNHLY and CDR2 FYNNEI come from the germline V gene. The CDR3 contains 15 residues. V shed 5 bases and J 4 bases; nucleotides not matched to a gene: 8.

The genes are TRBV7-9 and TRBJ2-1; maybe TRBD2 (5 bases). Between the trimmed V and J ends, which lost 2 bases and 14 bases, there was a span of 10 bases. The CDR3 spans 11 residues. Germline V gene data show CDR1 as SEHNR and CDR2 as FQNEAQ (reference sequence). CDR3 loop: CASSLRELKFF. The DNA of the CDR3 is TGTGCCAGCAGCTTAAGGGAGCTCAAGTTCTTC.

CDR3 in amino acids: CSVRGGTEAFF. The DNA for the CDR3 is TGCAGTGTCCGCGGGGGAACTGAAGCTTTCTTT. V is TRBV20-1 and J is TRBJ1-1; tentative D call: TRBD1 (5 bases). Germline assignment: CDR1 DFQATT and CDR2 SNEGSKA (reference sequence). V gave up 7 bases and J gave up 5 bases, with 11 bases separating them. The CDR3 loop spans 11 amino acids.

The chain combines TRBV11-2 with TRBJ2-7; 13 bases match TRBD2. This CDR3 region has 16 residues. Germline assignment: CDR1 SGHAT and CDR2 FQNNGV. The trim removed 5 bases at V and 1 base at J, leaving 5 bases unmatched. The CDR3 spells CASSPAGLAGSYEQYV. Here the CDR3 DNA reads TGTGCCAGCAGCCCCGCGGGACTAGCGGGATCCTACGAGCAGTACGTC.